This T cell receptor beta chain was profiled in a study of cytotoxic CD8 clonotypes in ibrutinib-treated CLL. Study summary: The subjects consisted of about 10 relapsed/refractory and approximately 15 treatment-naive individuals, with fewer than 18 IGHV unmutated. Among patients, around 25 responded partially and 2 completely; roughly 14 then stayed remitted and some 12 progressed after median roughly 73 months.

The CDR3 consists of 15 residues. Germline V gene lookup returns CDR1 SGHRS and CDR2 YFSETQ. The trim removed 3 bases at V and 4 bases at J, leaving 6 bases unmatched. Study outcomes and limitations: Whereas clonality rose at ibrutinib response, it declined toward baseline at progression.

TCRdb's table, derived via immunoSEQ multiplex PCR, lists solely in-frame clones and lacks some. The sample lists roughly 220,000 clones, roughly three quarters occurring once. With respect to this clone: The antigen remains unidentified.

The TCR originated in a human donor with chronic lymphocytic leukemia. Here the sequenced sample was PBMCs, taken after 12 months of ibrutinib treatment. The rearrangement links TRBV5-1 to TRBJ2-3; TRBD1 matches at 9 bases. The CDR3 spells CASSYRDRVSDTQYF. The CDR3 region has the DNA TGCGCCAGCAGCTACCGGGACAGGGTATCAGATACGCAGTATTTT.